This T cell receptor beta chain was observed in a study of T cell responses to AZD1222 COVID-19 vaccine. General observations from the study: Spike-spanning, vaccine-associated CD4 TCRs were dominant at 160-218 and 743-854. Donors were mostly white British, more females; clonal diversity possibly underestimated. Among those given AZD1222, only 6 or 7 were seropositive at baseline.

The CDR3 totals 11 residues. J was trimmed by 10 bases and V by 6 bases; bases with no gene match: 5. Sequencing was performed with immunoSEQ multiplex PCR; in TCRdb, only in-frame clones are kept and a portion is missing. The sample shows some 100,000 clones, about 88% of them seen only once. Of note for this clone: Its antigen is not identified.

J is TRBJ1-1 and V is TRBV12-3 or TRBV12-4; TRBD1 agrees at 7 bases. The source of this sequence is an adult in good health. The specimen was peripheral blood, collected on day 0 of AZD1222 vaccination. The CDR3 sequence is CASRSTGRAFF. The CDR3 region has the DNA TGTGCCAGCAGGTCGACAGGGCGAGCTTTCTTT.